These 31 T cell receptor beta chains originate from one sample sequenced in a study of T cell responses to AZD1222 COVID-19 vaccine. Assay used: immunoSEQ multiplex PCR; TCRdb lists only in-frame clones, some missing. The sample yields 95,000 to 100,000 clones, around 87% seen once. The specimen was peripheral blood, collected 28 days after the second AZD1222 dose. The receptors stem from an adult who received the AZD1222 COVID-19 vaccine.

CDR3 loop: CASSDYRGAPLHF. In DNA form, the CDR3 reads TGTGCCAGCAGCGACTACAGGGGTGCACCCCTCCACTTT. The genes are TRBV9 and TRBJ1-6; the match to TRBD1 covers 7 bases. CDR3 length equals 13 residues. Germline assignment: CDR1 SGDLS and CDR2 YYNGEE. V trimming: 3 bases; J trimming: 11 bases; junction bases outside the gene matches: 5.

The rearrangement links TRBV2 to TRBJ2-2; TRBD1 aligns across 8 bases. Germline V gene sequence: CDR1 SNHLY, CDR2 FYNNEI. The CDR3 length is 14 residues. After removal of 7 bases from V and 4 bases from J, the junction contained 5 bases not matched to a gene. The CDR3 DNA reads TGTGCCAGCATCCGACAGGGGCGCACCGGGGAGCTGTTTTTT. Translation: CASIRQGRTGELFF. Looking up the rest from reference TRBV2 and TRBJ2-2 gives the full variable domain: EPEVTQTPSHQVTQMGQEVILRCVPISNHLYFYWYRQILGQKVEFLVSFYNNEISEKSEIFDDQFSVERPDGSNFTLKIRSTKLEDSAMYFCASIRQGRTGELFFGEGSRLTVL.

The chain recombines TRBV7-8 with TRBJ1-2, with unresolved D. Germline V gene data show CDR1 as SGHVS and CDR2 as FQNEAQ. The CDR3 is made up of 12 amino acids. V lost 4 bases and J 7 bases, leaving 10 bases between the germline ends. The CDR3: CASSSSPVGYTF. The CDR3 DNA reads as TGTGCCAGCAGCTCCTCCCCTGTTGGCTACACCTTC.

This chain joins TRBV18 and TRBJ2-7; TRBD2 agrees at 14 bases. The CDR3 spans 14 residues. The J segment lost 7 bases and the V segment lost 2 bases, leaving 1 base of the junction unmatched. In germline, CDR1 is KGHSH, CDR2 LQKENI. The CDR3 nucleotides read TGTGCCAGCTCACCAGGACTAGCGGGAGGTGAGCAGTACTTC. Encoded protein: CASSPGLAGGEQYF.

The chain carries TRBV3-1 (or the pseudogene TRBV3-2) and TRBJ1-2; D not certain. V gave up 2 bases and J gave up 10 bases, with 14 bases separating them. The CDR3 length is 13 residues. CDR1 and CDR2 (germline): LGHDT, YNNKEL (reference sequence). For the CDR3, the DNA is TGTGCCAGCAGCCAATTGAGGCAGACTACCTACACCTTC. It yields the protein CASSQLRQTTYTF.

The V gene is TRBV28, the J gene TRBJ2-2; perhaps TRBD2 as D (6 bases). This CDR3 has 13 residues. Trimming removed 6 bases from V and 8 bases from J, with 13 bases in between. Germline V gene lookup returns CDR1 MDHEN and CDR2 SYDVKM. CDR3 region: CASRRLVSGELFF. In DNA form, the CDR3 reads TGTGCCAGCAGGAGACTAGTATCTGGGGAGCTGTTTTTT.

This chain links TRBV4-1 with TRBJ2-5, with 9 positions matching TRBD2. Germline CDR1 reads MGHRA; CDR2 reads YSYEKL. Trimming took 4 bases from V and 2 from J; bases not matched to a gene: 11. This CDR3 is built from 17 residues. CDR3 sequence reads: CASSPTGGGAEQETQYF. CDR3 DNA sequence: TGCGCCAGCAGCCCCACGGGCGGGGGGGCAGAACAAGAGACCCAGTACTTC.

The chain has TRBV19 and TRBJ2-1; unclear D gene. V lost 4 bases and J lost 5, with 9 bases in between. The CDR3 spans 13 residues. The germline V gene has CDR1 LNHDA and CDR2 SQIVND (reference sequence). The CDR3: CASSTKKNNEQFF. In nucleotides, the CDR3 is TGTGCCAGTAGTACCAAGAAAAACAATGAGCAGTTCTTC. Complete variable domain (other parts from reference TRBV19 and TRBJ2-1): DGGITQSPKYLFRKEGQNVTLSCEQNLNHDAMYWYRQDPGQGLRLIYYSQIVNDFQKGDIAEGYSVSREKKESFPLTVTSAQKNPTAFYLCASSTKKNNEQFFGPGTRLTVL.

The chain carries TRBV9 and TRBJ2-7; D unclear. This CDR3 comprises 13 residues. Trimming shortened V by 0 bases and J by 6 bases, and 10 bases separated the two germline ends. In germline, CDR1 is SGDLS, CDR2 YYNGEE. The CDR3 loop reads CASSVVPAGEQYF. CDR3 sequence (DNA): TGTGCCAGCAGCGTAGTCCCGGCCGGCGAGCAGTACTTC.

The chain joins TRBV27 to TRBJ1-5; 7 bases line up with TRBD1. V lost 6 bases to trimming and J lost 3 bases; unmatched junction nucleotides: 8. The CDR3 has 15 amino acids. CDR1 is MNHEY and CDR2 is SMNVEV in the germline V gene (reference sequence). The CDR3 loop reads CASRPQGEPNQPQHF. CDR3 nucleotide sequence: TGTGCCAGCAGACCTCAGGGGGAGCCCAATCAGCCCCAGCATTTT.

This sequence joins TRBV29-1 and TRBJ2-1, with 15 nucleotides matching TRBD2. Germline CDR1 and CDR2: SQVTM and ANQGSEA. V dropped 4 bases and J dropped 0; count of bases not matched to a gene: 4. The CDR3 totals 17 residues. CDR3 amino acids: CSVVGLAGGISYNEQFF. The CDR3 bases are TGCAGCGTTGTAGGACTAGCGGGGGGGATCTCCTACAATGAGCAGTTCTTC.

The chain uses TRBV5-4 and TRBJ2-3, with 9 bases fitting TRBD1. This CDR3 is built from 16 residues. CDR1 is SGHNT, CDR2 YYREEE, per germline (reference sequence). With 4 bases clipped from V and 1 base from J, the junction kept 7 bases outside the gene matches. CDR3 region: CASSLGQGVGTDTQYF. CDR3 coding DNA: TGTGCCAGCAGCCTGGGACAGGGAGTTGGCACAGATACGCAGTATTTT.

J is TRBJ1-1 and V is TRBV12-3 or TRBV12-4; D unclear. The CDR3 runs to 13 residues. Trimming pared 7 bases from V and 1 base from J, leaving 10 bases between. CDR3 loop: CASNLHPNTEAFF. The CDR3 DNA reads TGTGCCAGCAACCTGCACCCGAACACTGAAGCTTTCTTT.

This clone was seen a single time. The V gene is TRBV11-2, the J gene TRBJ1-2, with D unclear. V shed 5 bases and J shed 4 bases, with 11 bases lying between them. The CDR3 is 13 amino acids. CDR1 and CDR2 from the germline V gene are SGHAT and FQNNGV. CDR3 sequence (DNA): TGTGCCAGCAGCCAAGACGGTCTCTATGGCTACACCTTC. Translating gives CASSQDGLYGYTF.

The rearrangement joins TRBV19 to TRBJ2-2, with no clear D. Trimming stripped 6 bases from V and 1 base from J, with 6 bases between. The CDR3 has 13 amino acids. From germline, CDR1 is LNHDA and CDR2 SQIVND (reference sequence). In DNA form, the CDR3 reads TGTGCCAGTAGACTGCGGAACACCGGGGAGCTGTTTTTT. Encoded protein: CASRLRNTGELFF.

Only one count was recorded for this clone. This chain uses TRBV2 with TRBJ1-1, with 7 bases that match TRBD1. CDR3 length equals 14 residues. Germline values: CDR1 SNHLY, CDR2 FYNNEI. V shed 6 bases and J 0 bases; nucleotides not matched to a gene: 4. This CDR3 reads CASRPQGMNTEAFF. The CDR3 coding sequence is TGTGCCAGCAGGCCACAGGGGATGAACACTGAAGCTTTCTTT.

The J gene is TRBJ2-3, the V gene TRBV5-1, with no clear D. This CDR3 spans 12 amino acids. Germline loops: CDR1 SGHRS, CDR2 YFSETQ. Trimming pared 3 bases from V and 0 bases from J, leaving 2 bases between. Written as DNA, the CDR3 is TGCGCCAGCAGCTCGAGCACAGATACGCAGTATTTT. Its protein product is CASSSSTDTQYF.

J is TRBJ2-7 and V is TRBV27; 8 bases fit TRBD1. The V and J ends lost 0 bases and 4 bases, in that order; junction bases with no gene match: 2. This CDR3 comprises 14 residues. Germline values: CDR1 MNHEY, CDR2 SMNVEV (reference sequence). The CDR3 loop is CASSLSGTGYEQYF. The CDR3, as DNA: TGTGCCAGCAGTTTATCCGGGACAGGTTACGAGCAGTACTTC.

Note on this clone: One end of the junction does not line up with germline, which may come from a read error. V is TRBV7-1 and J is TRBJ2-6; TRBD1 might be the D (5 bases). TRBV7-1 is an open reading frame whose function is uncertain. CDR3 length equals 18 residues. The CDR3 is CASSPRPHEDKVGQRPDF. The CDR3 DNA follows: TGTGCCAGCAGCCCCAGGCCTCACGAGGACAAAGTCGGCCAACGTCCTGACTTC.

V usage is TRBV29-1 and J usage is TRBJ2-1, with D maybe TRBD2 (6 bases). Per the germline V gene, CDR1 is SQVTM and CDR2 is ANQGSEA. The CDR3 spans 14 residues. Trimming removed 4 bases at V and 0 bases at J, with 10 bases between. The CDR3, as DNA: TGCAGCGTTGCTCGGGGGAGCTCCTACAATGAGCAGTTCTTC. Translated, it gives CSVARGSSYNEQFF.

The rearrangement links TRBV19 to TRBJ2-2, with 13 bases aligning to TRBD2. The J segment lost 7 bases and the V segment lost 6 bases, leaving 8 bases of the junction unmatched. The CDR3 is 16 residues long. Per germline, CDR1 LNHDA and CDR2 SQIVND (reference sequence). CDR3 residues: CASSLLAGGPIGELFF. Here the CDR3 DNA reads TGTGCCAGTAGCCTACTAGCGGGAGGGCCCATCGGGGAGCTGTTTTTT. Using reference TRBV19 and TRBJ2-2 for the parts outside the CDR3, the full variable domain is DGGITQSPKYLFRKEGQNVTLSCEQNLNHDAMYWYRQDPGQGLRLIYYSQIVNDFQKGDIAEGYSVSREKKESFPLTVTSAQKNPTAFYLCASSLLAGGPIGELFFGEGSRLTVL.

This sequence joins TRBV3-1 (or the pseudogene TRBV3-2) and TRBJ1-2, with 8 bases fitting TRBD1. The CDR3 is made up of 13 amino acids. Germline lookup yields CDR1 LGHDT and CDR2 YNNKEL (reference sequence). Trimming removed 4 bases from V and 4 bases from J; junction bases left unmatched: 2. In nucleotides, the CDR3 is TGTGCCAGCAGCCCGACAGGGGTCTATGGCTACACCTTC. It specifies CASSPTGVYGYTF.

The J gene is TRBJ1-2, the V gene TRBV7-2, with 8 bases aligning to TRBD1. The germline V gene encodes CDR1 SGHTA and CDR2 FQGNSA. The V segment lost 4 bases and the J segment 4 bases; nucleotides outside the gene matches: 5. The CDR3 contains 14 residues. In DNA form, the CDR3 reads TGTGCCAGCAGCTCAGGCAGGGGGCCCTATGGCTACACCTTC. Protein: CASSSGRGPYGYTF.

This rearrangement joins TRBV2 to TRBJ1-1, with 9 bases identical to TRBD1. The ends lost 5 bases at V and 5 bases at J; junction bases unmatched: 6. CDR3 length equals 14 residues. Germline-derived CDR1 and CDR2 are SNHLY and FYNNEI. CDR3: CASSLQGAGTEAFF. The CDR3 DNA follows: TGTGCCAGCAGTTTACAGGGGGCAGGAACTGAAGCTTTCTTT.

CDR3 nucleotides: TGCGCCAGCAGCACGATGGGGGCAAGCGGGAGAGGCTACGAGCAGTACTTC. This translates into CASSTMGASGRGYEQYF. The chain carries TRBV5-1 and TRBJ2-7; 8 positions agree with TRBD2. This CDR3 has 17 residues. Germline CDR1 reads SGHRS; CDR2 reads YFSETQ. V shed 4 bases and J 3 bases; nucleotides not matched to a gene: 15.

The CDR3 here is CASSLIPQGASGTEAFF. CDR3 in DNA: TGTGCCAGCAGCTTAATACCACAGGGGGCAAGTGGCACTGAAGCTTTCTTT. The rearrangement links TRBV7-6 to TRBJ1-1; TRBD1 matches at 9 bases. Germline CDR1 is SGHVS and CDR2 is FNYEAQ. The CDR3 sequence is 17 residues long. V lost 2 bases and J lost 4; bases outside the gene matches: 11.

The genes are TRBV6-5 and TRBJ1-1; TRBD1 matches at 11 bases. The CDR3 length is 15 residues. Germline V lookup: CDR1 MNHEY, CDR2 SVGAGI. With 7 bases clipped from V and 3 bases from J, the junction kept 7 bases outside the gene matches. The CDR3 DNA follows: TGTGCCAGCACTCGGACAGGGGGCTTGGACACTGAAGCTTTCTTT. Residues: CASTRTGGLDTEAFF.

The chain employs TRBV18 and TRBJ2-2, with TRBD2 matching 7 bases. This CDR3 contains 15 residues. In germline, CDR1 is KGHSH, CDR2 LQKENI. V was pared by 2 bases and J by 2 bases, with 2 bases of the junction left unmatched. CDR3 sequence (DNA): TGTGCCAGCTCACCAGCTAGCGGAAACACCGGGGAGCTGTTTTTT. Its protein is CASSPASGNTGELFF.

In its sample, this clone was seen once. The V gene is TRBV11-3, the J gene TRBJ2-7, with D hard to call. V was trimmed by 5 bases and J by 6 bases, leaving 14 bases between them. CDR3 length: 13 residues. CDR1 and CDR2 (germline): SGHNT, YENEEA. The CDR3 protein is CASSEKVSSEQYF. CDR3 coding DNA: TGTGCCAGCAGCGAGAAGGTTAGTAGCGAGCAGTACTTC.

The chain links TRBV21-1 to TRBJ2-7; the D segment call TRBD1 is taken from the table without a DNA check. TRBV21-1 is designated a pseudogene. The CDR3 extends over 14 amino acids. The chain's CDR3 is CASSFWTGAYEQYF. The DNA of the CDR3 is TGTGCCAGCAGCTTTTGGACAGGGGCCTACGAGCAGTACTTC.

This chain links TRBV9 with TRBJ2-1; the D gene is possibly TRBD1 (6 bases). V was pared by 0 bases and J by 7 bases, with 14 bases between. This CDR3 region has 15 residues. Germline-derived CDR1 and CDR2 are SGDLS and YYNGEE. CDR3 sequence (DNA): TGTGCCAGCAGCGTAGGGGTAGACCAGGGGAATGAGCAGTTCTTC. This codes for CASSVGVDQGNEQFF.